These 20 T cell receptor beta chains were sequenced from one sample in a study of metastatic and nonmetastatic thyroid tumors. No treatment had been given to any patient before thyroid surgery. Using MiXCR, TCRdb reanalyzed the PCR reads. Of 5,000 to 8,000 clones in the sample, about a sixth were seen once. The sample was tumor tissue. The receptors were gathered from a male donor with papillary thyroid cancer or a benign thyroid nodule (not recorded which). Some clones in this sample may be carry-over from other donors' samples.

This clone is medium-sized (0.01 to 0.1%). This chain links TRBV28 with TRBJ1-2; 7 bases match TRBD1. V dropped 5 bases and J dropped 2; count of bases not matched to a gene: 2. This CDR3 has 13 residues. The germline V gene encodes CDR1 MDHEN and CDR2 SYDVKM. CDR3 DNA: TGTGCCAGCAGTCTGGACAGGAACTATGGCTACACCTTC. Amino acids: CASSLDRNYGYTF.

This clone ranks as medium-sized. The gene calls are TRBV6-1 and TRBJ1-3; possible D gene TRBD1, 6 bases. This CDR3 region has 15 residues. V lost 9 bases and J lost 4, with 19 bases in between. Germline CDR1 and CDR2: MNHNS and SASEGT. The CDR3 DNA follows: TGTGCCAGTTTCTTACAGGGTTGGGGAGGAAACACCATATATTTT. This encodes CASFLQGWGGNTIYF.

By its share, this clone is medium-sized. The chain carries TRBV6-6 and TRBJ2-1, with D unclear. The CDR3 is 13 amino acids. Germline V CDR1 and CDR2: MNHNY, SVGAGI (reference sequence). V dropped 0 bases and J dropped 5 bases, with 5 bases sitting between them. CDR3 nucleotide sequence: TGTGCCAGCAGTTACTCCACCGACAATGAGCAGTTCTTC. Translation gives CASSYSTDNEQFF.

By share of the sample, this clone is medium-sized. The chain employs TRBV12-3 or TRBV12-4 and TRBJ2-2; the D gene could be TRBD1 or TRBD2 (6 bases each). This CDR3 contains 15 residues. V was shortened by 7 bases and J by 4 bases, with 16 bases between the two germline ends. CDR3 DNA sequence: TGTGCCAGCACACTGAGGGGGGCGGGCACCGGGGAGCTGTTTTTT. It specifies CASTLRGAGTGELFF.

By share, this clone counts as medium-sized. The DNA of the CDR3 is TGTGCCAGCAGTGAAACTAGCGGGGGTTACAATGAGCAGTTCTTC. Amino acid sequence: CASSETSGGYNEQFF. The V and J genes are TRBV6-1 and TRBJ2-1; 11 bases are a match to TRBD2. The CDR3 is 15 residues long. Germline loops: CDR1 MNHNS, CDR2 SASEGT. The V gene end was trimmed by 2 bases and the J gene end by 4 bases; junction bases not matched to a gene: 1.

V gene TRBV6-1 combines with J gene TRBJ2-7; D possibly matches TRBD1 or TRBD2 (5 bases each). V lost 4 bases, J lost 0 bases, and 10 bases lay in between. Looked up from germline, CDR1 is MNHNS and CDR2 is SASEGT. CDR3 length: 14 amino acids. CDR3 coding DNA: TGTGCCAGCAGTGGAGGGGCCCACTCCTACGAGCAGTACTTC. Encoded protein: CASSGGAHSYEQYF.

The V gene is TRBV11-2, the J gene TRBJ2-2; TRBD2 matches 9 bases. After removal of 0 bases from V and 7 bases from J, the junction contained 15 bases not matched to a gene. Germline V gives CDR1 SGHAT, CDR2 FQNNGV. The CDR3 is 19 residues long. The CDR3 sequence is CASSLDLSGGFAGHGELFF. The CDR3 DNA reads TGTGCCAGCAGCTTAGATCTGAGCGGGGGGTTTGCCGGACACGGGGAGCTGTTTTTT.

In its sample, this clone is medium-sized. The V gene is TRBV15, the J gene TRBJ2-7; 7 positions match TRBD1. V dropped 0 bases and J dropped 3; count of bases not matched to a gene: 5. Germline V gene lookup returns CDR1 LNHNV and CDR2 YYDKDF (reference sequence). The CDR3 contains 15 residues. The CDR3 protein is CATSRDMGQSYEQYF. DNA of the CDR3: TGTGCCACCAGCAGAGATATGGGACAGAGCTACGAGCAGTACTTC.

By proportion, this clone is medium-sized. This chain uses TRBV12-3 or TRBV12-4 with TRBJ1-2; 8 bases fit TRBD1. J lost 6 bases, V lost 6 bases, and 6 bases had no gene match. This CDR3 is built from 13 residues. The CDR3 sequence: CASRQGAGNGYTF. In nucleotides, the CDR3 is TGTGCCAGCAGGCAGGGGGCTGGAAATGGCTACACCTTC.

This clone is large. The chain carries TRBV4-1 and TRBJ1-6; D unresolved. The CDR3 runs 14 residues. Germline loops: CDR1 MGHRA, CDR2 YSYEKL. V was shortened by 0 bases and J by 7 bases, with 7 bases between the two germline ends. The CDR3 region is CASSQDGRNSPLHF. DNA of the CDR3: TGCGCCAGCAGCCAAGATGGACGGAATTCACCCCTCCACTTT.

About this clone itself: Other DNA sequences within the sample encode an identical CDR3. The V and J genes are TRBV5-1 and TRBJ2-7; D is undetermined. The germline V gene has CDR1 SGHRS and CDR2 YFSETQ. This CDR3 spans 13 amino acids. Trimming removed 1 base at V and 0 bases at J, with 5 bases between. CDR3 coding DNA: TGCGCCAGCAGCTTGCACCCCTCCTACGAGCAGTACTTC. Protein sequence: CASSLHPSYEQYF.

This clone has ten or more counts. The V call is TRBV2, the J call TRBJ1-1, with D maybe TRBD1 (5 bases). V was shortened by 6 bases and J by 1 base, with 12 bases between the two germline ends. The CDR3 sequence is 14 residues long. Germline V gives CDR1 SNHLY, CDR2 FYNNEI. The CDR3 DNA reads TGTGCCAGCAGCCCCTTTGGGGGGAACACTGAAGCTTTCTTT. Amino acid sequence: CASSPFGGNTEAFF.

This clone was seen ten or more times. This chain uses TRBV3-1 with TRBJ2-1; D unclear. V was clipped by 6 bases and J by 9 bases, with 18 bases between them. CDR1 LGHDT and CDR2 YNNKEL come from the germline V gene (reference sequence). The CDR3 runs 14 residues. The CDR3 region is CASSSPRAACEQFF. The CDR3 region has the DNA TGTGCCAGCAGTTCTCCCCGGGCTGCCTGTGAGCAGTTCTTC.

The rearrangement links TRBV28 to TRBJ2-1, with 8 bases aligning to TRBD1. The trim removed 3 bases at V and 6 bases at J, leaving 4 bases unmatched. Germline CDR1 MDHEN, CDR2 SYDVKM. This CDR3 region has 14 residues. The CDR3 region is CASSLWTGLNEQFF. CDR3 DNA sequence: TGTGCCAGCAGTTTGTGGACAGGGCTCAATGAGCAGTTCTTC.

This clone was detected many times. The chain has TRBV5-1 and TRBJ2-5, with 10 bases that match TRBD1. V lost 4 bases, J lost 1 base, and 7 bases stayed unmatched. The CDR3 contains 16 residues. CDR1 SGHRS and CDR2 YFSETQ come from the germline V gene. The CDR3 region has the DNA TGCGCCAGCAGCCAGGACCGGGACAGGGGCCAAGAGACCCAGTACTTC. Translation: CASSQDRDRGQETQYF.

Relative to its sample, this clone is medium-sized. V is TRBV7-9 and J is TRBJ2-1; D is unresolved. The CDR3 has 12 amino acids. Looked up from germline, CDR1 is SEHNR and CDR2 is FQNEAQ (reference sequence). The V end lost 5 bases, the J end lost 7 bases, and 9 bases lay between the germline ends. This CDR3 is CASSQSKNEQFF. As DNA, the CDR3 is TGTGCCAGCAGCCAGAGTAAGAATGAGCAGTTCTTC.

This clone was counted between two and nine times. The chain couples TRBV6-1 to TRBJ2-2, with TRBD1 matching 8 bases. This CDR3 is built from 16 residues. V was clipped by 6 bases and J by 4 bases; unmatched bases: 10. Germline-derived CDR1 and CDR2 are MNHNS and SASEGT. CDR3 sequence reads: CASRTDRGAITGELFF. The CDR3 bases are TGTGCCAGCAGAACCGACAGGGGCGCGATCACCGGGGAGCTGTTTTTT.

The genes are TRBV12-3 or TRBV12-4 and TRBJ2-3; possibly TRBD1 for D (5 bases). V lost 6 bases to trimming and J lost 5 bases, with 21 bases between them. There are 16 residues in the CDR3. CDR3 bases: TGTGCCAGCAGCCTGATAGCTGGGGCGCCTCAAGATACGCAGTATTTT. It specifies CASSLIAGAPQDTQYF.

This clone qualifies as large. This rearrangement joins TRBV24-1 to TRBJ2-1; the D gene is possibly TRBD1 (6 bases). This CDR3 spans 15 amino acids. V was cut by 4 bases and J by 3 bases, with 12 bases left in between. Germline V gene data show CDR1 as KGHDR and CDR2 as SFDVKD. The CDR3 DNA follows: TGTGCCACCAGTGAAGGACAGTTACTCTACAATGAGCAGTTCTTC. As protein: CATSEGQLLYNEQFF.

As to this clone: A read error may be the cause here, since a much bigger clone is one base away. This specimen includes other DNA sequences encoding the same CDR3. This chain uses TRBV6-7 with TRBJ1-4, with D perhaps TRBD1 (6 bases). TRBV6-7 is flagged as an ORF with uncertain function. This CDR3 has 13 residues. The CDR3 loop is CATPAGAREKLSF. The CDR3 DNA follows: TGTGCCACCCCGGCGGGGGCGCGTGAAAAACTGTCTTTT.